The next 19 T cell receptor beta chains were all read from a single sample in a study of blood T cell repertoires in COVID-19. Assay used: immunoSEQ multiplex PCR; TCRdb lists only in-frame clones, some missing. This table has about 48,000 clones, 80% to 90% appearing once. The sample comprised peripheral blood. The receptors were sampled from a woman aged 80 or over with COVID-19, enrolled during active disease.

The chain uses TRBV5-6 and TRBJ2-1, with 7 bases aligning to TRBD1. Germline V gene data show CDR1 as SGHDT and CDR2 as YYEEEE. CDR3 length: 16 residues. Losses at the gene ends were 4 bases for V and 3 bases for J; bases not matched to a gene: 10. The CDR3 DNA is TGTGCCAGCAGCCGCAAAACAGGGGTCGGCTACAATGAGCAGTTCTTC. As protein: CASSRKTGVGYNEQFF.

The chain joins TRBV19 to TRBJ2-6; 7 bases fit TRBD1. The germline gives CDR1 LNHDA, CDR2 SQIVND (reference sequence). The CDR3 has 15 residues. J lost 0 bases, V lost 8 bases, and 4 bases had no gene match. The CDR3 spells CASRGQNSGANVLTF. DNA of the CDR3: TGTGCCAGTCGGGGACAGAACTCTGGGGCCAACGTCCTGACTTTC. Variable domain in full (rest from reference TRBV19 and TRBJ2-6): DGGITQSPKYLFRKEGQNVTLSCEQNLNHDAMYWYRQDPGQGLRLIYYSQIVNDFQKGDIAEGYSVSREKKESFPLTVTSAQKNPTAFYLCASRGQNSGANVLTFGAGSRLTVL.

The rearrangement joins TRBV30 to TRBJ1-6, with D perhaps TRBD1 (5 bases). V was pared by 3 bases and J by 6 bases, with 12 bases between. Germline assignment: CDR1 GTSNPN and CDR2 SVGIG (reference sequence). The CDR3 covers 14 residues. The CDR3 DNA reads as TGTGCCTGGAGGGTACAAGGGGTTAATTCACCCCTCCACTTT. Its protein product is CAWRVQGVNSPLHF.

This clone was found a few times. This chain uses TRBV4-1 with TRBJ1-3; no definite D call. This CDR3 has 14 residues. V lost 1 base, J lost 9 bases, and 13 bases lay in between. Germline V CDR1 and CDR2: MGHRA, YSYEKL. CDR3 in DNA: TGCGCCAGCAGCCAAGTTGACCAGGACTCCACCATATATTTT. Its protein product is CASSQVDQDSTIYF.

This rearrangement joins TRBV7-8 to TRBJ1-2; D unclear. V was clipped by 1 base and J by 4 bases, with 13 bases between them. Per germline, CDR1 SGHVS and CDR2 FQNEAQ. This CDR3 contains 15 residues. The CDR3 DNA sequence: TGTGCCAGCAGCTTAGATGCCCGGGGTTCCTATGGCTACACCTTC. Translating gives CASSLDARGSYGYTF.

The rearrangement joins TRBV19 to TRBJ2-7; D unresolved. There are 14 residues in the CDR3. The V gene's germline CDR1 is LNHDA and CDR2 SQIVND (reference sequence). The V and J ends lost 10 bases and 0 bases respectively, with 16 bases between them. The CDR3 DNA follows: TGTGCCACTCGTACCTCCGCCAGCTCCTACGAGCAGTACTTC. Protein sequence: CATRTSASSYEQYF.

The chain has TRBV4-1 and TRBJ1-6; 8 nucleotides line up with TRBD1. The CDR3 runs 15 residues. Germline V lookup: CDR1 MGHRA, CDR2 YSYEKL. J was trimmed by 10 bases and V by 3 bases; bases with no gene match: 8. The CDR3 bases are TGCGCCAGCAGCCAGATAGGACAGGGAAGGTCACCCCTCCACTTT. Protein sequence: CASSQIGQGRSPLHF.

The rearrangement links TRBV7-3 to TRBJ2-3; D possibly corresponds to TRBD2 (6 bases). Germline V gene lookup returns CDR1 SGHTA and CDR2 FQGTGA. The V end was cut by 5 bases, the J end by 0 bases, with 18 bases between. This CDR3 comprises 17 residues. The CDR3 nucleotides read TGTGCCAGCAGCAAAAACGCGGGGAAGGGGAGCACAGATACGCAGTATTTT. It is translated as CASSKNAGKGSTDTQYF.

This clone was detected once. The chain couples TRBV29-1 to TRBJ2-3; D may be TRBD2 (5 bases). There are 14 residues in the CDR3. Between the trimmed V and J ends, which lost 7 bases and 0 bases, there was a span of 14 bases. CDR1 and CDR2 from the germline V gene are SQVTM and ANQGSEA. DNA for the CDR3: TGCAGCGGGAATAGCGTGCGAAGCACAGATACGCAGTATTTT. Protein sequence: CSGNSVRSTDTQYF.

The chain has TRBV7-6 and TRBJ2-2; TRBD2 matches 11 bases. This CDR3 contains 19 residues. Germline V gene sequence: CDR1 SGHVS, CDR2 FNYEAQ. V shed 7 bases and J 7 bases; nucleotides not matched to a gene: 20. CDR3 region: CASTFSGRGFPRWVGELFF. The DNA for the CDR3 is TGTGCCAGCACCTTTAGCGGGAGGGGGTTCCCCCGTTGGGTCGGGGAGCTGTTTTTT.

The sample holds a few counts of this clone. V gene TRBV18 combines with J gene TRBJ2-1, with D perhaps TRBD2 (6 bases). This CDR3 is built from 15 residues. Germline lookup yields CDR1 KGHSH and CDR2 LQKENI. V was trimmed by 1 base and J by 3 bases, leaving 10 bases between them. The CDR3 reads CASSPHGGDYNEQFF. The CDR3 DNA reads TGTGCCAGCTCACCACACGGGGGAGACTACAATGAGCAGTTCTTC. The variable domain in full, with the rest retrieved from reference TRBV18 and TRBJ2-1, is NAGVMQNPRHLVRRRGQEARLRCSPMKGHSHVYWYRQLPEEGLKFMVYLQKENIIDESGMPKERFSAEFPKEGPSILRIQQVVRGDSAAYFCASSPHGGDYNEQFFGPGTRLTVL.

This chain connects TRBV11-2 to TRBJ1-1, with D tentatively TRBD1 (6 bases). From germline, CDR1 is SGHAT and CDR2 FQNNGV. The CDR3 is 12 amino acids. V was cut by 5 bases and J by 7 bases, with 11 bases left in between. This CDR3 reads CASSLNRDEAFF. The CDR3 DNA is TGTGCCAGCAGCCTTAACAGGGATGAAGCTTTCTTT.

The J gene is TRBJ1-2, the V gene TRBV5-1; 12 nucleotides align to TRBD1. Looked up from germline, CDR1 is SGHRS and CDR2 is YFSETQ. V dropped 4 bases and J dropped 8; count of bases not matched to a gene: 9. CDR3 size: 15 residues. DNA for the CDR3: TGCGCCAGCAGCCCCGGGACAGGGGGCTCGTGGGGCTACACCTTC. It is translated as CASSPGTGGSWGYTF.

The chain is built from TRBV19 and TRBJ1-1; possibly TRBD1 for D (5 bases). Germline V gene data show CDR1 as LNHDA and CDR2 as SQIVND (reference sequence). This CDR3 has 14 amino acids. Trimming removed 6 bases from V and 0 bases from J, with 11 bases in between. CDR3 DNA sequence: TGTGCCAGTAGAGCAGGGCGGATGAACACTGAAGCTTTCTTT. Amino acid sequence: CASRAGRMNTEAFF.

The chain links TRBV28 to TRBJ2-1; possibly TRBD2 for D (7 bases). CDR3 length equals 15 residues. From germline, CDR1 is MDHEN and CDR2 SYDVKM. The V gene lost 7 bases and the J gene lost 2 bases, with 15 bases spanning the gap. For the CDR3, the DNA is TGTGCCAGCATCACGGCGGGGGCCACCTACAATGAGCAGTTCTTC. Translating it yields CASITAGATYNEQFF. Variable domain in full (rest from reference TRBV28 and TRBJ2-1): DVKVTQSSRYLVKRTGEKVFLECVQDMDHENMFWYRQDPGLGLRLIYFSYDVKMKEKGDIPEGYSVSREKKERFSLILESASTNQTSMYLCASITAGATYNEQFFGPGTRLTVL.

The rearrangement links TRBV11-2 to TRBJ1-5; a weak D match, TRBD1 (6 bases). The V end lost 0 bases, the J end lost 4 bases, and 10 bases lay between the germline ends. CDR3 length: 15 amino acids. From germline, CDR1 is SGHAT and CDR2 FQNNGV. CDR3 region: CASSLERDTNQPQHF. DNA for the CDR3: TGTGCCAGCAGCTTAGAAAGGGACACAAATCAGCCCCAGCATTTT.

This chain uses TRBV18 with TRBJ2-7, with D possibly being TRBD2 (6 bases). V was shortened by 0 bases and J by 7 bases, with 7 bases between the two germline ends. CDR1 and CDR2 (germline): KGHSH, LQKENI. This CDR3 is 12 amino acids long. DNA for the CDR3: TGTGCCAGCTCACCACCGCGGGAAGAGCAGTACTTC. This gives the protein CASSPPREEQYF. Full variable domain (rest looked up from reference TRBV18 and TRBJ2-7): NAGVMQNPRHLVRRRGQEARLRCSPMKGHSHVYWYRQLPEEGLKFMVYLQKENIIDESGMPKERFSAEFPKEGPSILRIQQVVRGDSAAYFCASSPPREEQYFGPGTRLTVT.

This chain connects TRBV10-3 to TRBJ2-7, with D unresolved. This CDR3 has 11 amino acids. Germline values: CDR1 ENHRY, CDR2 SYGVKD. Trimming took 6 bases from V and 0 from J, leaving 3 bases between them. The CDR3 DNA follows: TGTGCCATCAGCCGCTCCTACGAGCAGTACTTC. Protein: CAISRSYEQYF.

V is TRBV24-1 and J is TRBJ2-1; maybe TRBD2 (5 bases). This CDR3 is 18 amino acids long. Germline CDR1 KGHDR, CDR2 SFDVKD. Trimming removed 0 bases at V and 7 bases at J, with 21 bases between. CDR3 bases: TGTGCCACCAGTGATTTGTCAACTAGTAGTCCAACGGGGAATGAGCAGTTCTTC. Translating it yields CATSDLSTSSPTGNEQFF.